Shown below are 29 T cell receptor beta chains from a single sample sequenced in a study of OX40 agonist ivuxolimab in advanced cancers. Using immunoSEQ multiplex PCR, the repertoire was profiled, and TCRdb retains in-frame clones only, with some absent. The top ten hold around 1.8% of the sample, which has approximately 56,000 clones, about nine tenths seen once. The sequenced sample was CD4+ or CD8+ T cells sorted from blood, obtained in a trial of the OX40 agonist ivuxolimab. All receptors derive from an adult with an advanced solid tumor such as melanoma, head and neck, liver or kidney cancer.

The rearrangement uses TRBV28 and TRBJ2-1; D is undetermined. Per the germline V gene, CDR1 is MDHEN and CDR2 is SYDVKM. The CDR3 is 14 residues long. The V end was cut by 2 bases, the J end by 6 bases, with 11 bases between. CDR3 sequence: CASSLPQLLNEQFF. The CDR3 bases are TGTGCCAGCAGTTTACCACAGCTTCTCAATGAGCAGTTCTTC.

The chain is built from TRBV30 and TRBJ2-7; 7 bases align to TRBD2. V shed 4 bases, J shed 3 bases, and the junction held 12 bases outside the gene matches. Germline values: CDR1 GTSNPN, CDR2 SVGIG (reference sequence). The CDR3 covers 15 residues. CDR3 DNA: TGTGCCTGGAAGCGGGGTTTCCCCTTTTTCTACGAGCAGTACTTC. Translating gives CAWKRGFPFFYEQYF. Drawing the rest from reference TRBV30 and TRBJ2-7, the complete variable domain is SQTIHQWPATLVQPVGSPLSLECTVEGTSNPNLYWYRQAAGRGLQLLFYSVGIGQISSEVPQNLSASRPQDRQFILSSKKLLLSDSGFYLCAWKRGFPFFYEQYFGPGTRLTVT.

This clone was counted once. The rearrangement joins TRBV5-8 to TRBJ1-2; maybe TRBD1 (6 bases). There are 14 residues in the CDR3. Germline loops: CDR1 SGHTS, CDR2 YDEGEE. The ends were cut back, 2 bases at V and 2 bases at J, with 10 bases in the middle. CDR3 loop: CASSLGQRNYGYTF. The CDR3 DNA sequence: TGTGCCAGCAGCTTAGGACAGCGCAACTATGGCTACACCTTC.

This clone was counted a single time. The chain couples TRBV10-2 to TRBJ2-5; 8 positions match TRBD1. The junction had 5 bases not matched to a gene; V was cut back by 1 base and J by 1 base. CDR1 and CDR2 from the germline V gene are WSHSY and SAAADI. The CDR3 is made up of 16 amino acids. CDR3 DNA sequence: TGCGCCAGCAGTGAGTGGCAGGGGGCGGGCCAAGAGACCCAGTACTTC. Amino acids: CASSEWQGAGQETQYF.

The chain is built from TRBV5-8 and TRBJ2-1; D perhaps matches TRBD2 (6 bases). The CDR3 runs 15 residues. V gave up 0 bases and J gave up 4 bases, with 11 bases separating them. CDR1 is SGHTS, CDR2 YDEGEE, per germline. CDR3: CASSLAVGGYNEQFF. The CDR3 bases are TGTGCCAGCAGCTTGGCCGTGGGAGGATACAATGAGCAGTTCTTC.

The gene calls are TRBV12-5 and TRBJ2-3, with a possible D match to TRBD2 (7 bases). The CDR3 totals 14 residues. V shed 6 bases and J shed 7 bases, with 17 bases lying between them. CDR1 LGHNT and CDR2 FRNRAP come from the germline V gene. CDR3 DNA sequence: TGTGCTAGTGGACCAGGGGAGGGAGTAAATACGCAGTATTTT. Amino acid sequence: CASGPGEGVNTQYF.

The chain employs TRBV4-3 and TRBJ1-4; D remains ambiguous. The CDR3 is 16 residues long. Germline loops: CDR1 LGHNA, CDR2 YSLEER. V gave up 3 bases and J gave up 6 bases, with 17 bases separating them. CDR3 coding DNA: TGCGCCAGCAGCCACCCCGAGAGTGGGTTCGATGAAAAACTGTTTTTT. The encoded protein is CASSHPESGFDEKLFF.

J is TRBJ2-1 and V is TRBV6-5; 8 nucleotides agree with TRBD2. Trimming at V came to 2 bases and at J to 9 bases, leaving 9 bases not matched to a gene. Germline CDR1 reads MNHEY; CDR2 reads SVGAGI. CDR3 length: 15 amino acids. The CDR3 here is CASSYSGGIRVEQFF. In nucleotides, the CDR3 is TGTGCCAGCAGTTACAGCGGGGGTATCCGGGTTGAGCAGTTCTTC.

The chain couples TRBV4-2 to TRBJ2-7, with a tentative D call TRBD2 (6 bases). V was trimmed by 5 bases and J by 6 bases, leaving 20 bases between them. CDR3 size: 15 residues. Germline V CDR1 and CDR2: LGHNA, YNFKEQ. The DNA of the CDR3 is TGTGCCAGCAGCTTTCGGGGCCTAGCGCGATCCGAGCAGTACTTC. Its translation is CASSFRGLARSEQYF.

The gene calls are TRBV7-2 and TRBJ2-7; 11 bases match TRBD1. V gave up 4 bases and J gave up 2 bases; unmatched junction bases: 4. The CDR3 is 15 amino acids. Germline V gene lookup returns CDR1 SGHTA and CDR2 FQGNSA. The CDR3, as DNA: TGTGCCAGCAGCTCGGGACAGGGGGTCCCCTACGAGCAGTACTTC. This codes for CASSSGQGVPYEQYF.

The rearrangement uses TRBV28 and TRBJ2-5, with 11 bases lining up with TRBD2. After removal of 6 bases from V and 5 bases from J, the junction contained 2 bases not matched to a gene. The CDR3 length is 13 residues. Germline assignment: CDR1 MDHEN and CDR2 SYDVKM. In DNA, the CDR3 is TGTGCCAGCAGGGTAGCGGGAGGGGAGACCCAGTACTTC. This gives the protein CASRVAGGETQYF.

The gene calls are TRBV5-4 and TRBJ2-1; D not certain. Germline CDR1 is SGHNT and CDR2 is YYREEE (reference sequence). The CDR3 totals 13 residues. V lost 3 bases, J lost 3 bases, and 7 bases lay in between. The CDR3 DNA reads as TGTGCCAGCAGCTCCTCCATCTACAATGAGCAGTTCTTC. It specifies CASSSSIYNEQFF.

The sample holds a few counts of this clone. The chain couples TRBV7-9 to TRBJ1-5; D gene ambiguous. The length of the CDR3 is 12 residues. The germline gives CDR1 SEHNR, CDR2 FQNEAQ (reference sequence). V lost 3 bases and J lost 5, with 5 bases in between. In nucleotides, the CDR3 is TGTGCCAGCAGCTTTGGAGATCAGCCCCAGCATTTT. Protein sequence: CASSFGDQPQHF.

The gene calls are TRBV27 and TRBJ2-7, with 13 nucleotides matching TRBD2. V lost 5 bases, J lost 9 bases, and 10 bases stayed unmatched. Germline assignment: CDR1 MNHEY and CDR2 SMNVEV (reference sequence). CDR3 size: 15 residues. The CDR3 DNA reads TGTGCCAGCAGTCTCACCGGGACTAGCGGGACAAGGCAGTACTTC. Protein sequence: CASSLTGTSGTRQYF.

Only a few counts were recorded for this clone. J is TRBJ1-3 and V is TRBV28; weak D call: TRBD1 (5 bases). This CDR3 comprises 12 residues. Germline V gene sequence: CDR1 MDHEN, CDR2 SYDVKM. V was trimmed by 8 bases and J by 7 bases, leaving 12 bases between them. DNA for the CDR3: TGTGCCAGCGTCCAGGGACGCAACACCATATATTTT. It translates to CASVQGRNTIYF.

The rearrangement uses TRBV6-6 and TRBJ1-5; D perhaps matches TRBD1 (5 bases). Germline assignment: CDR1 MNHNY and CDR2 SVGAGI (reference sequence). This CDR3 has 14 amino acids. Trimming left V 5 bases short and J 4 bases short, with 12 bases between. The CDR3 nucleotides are TGTGCCAGCAGTCACGGGACCGTTAATCAGCCCCAGCATTTT. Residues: CASSHGTVNQPQHF.

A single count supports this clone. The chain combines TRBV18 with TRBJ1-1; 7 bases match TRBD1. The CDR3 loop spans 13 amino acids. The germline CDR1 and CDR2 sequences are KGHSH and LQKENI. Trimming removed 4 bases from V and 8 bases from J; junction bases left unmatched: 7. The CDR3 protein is CASSQTGTPEAFF. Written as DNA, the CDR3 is TGTGCCAGCTCACAGACAGGGACACCCGAAGCTTTCTTT.

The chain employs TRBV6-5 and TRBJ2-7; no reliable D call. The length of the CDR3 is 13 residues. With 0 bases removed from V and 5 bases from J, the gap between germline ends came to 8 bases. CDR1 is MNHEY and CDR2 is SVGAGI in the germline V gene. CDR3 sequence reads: CASSYSSVHEQYF. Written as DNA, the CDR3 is TGTGCCAGCAGTTACTCGTCCGTCCACGAGCAGTACTTC.

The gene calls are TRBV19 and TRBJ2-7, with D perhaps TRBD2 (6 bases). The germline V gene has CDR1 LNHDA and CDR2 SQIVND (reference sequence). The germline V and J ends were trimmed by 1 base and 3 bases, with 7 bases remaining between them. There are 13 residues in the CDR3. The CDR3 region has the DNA TGTGCCAGTAGTATAGTCGGGGGCTACGAGCAGTACTTC. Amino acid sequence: CASSIVGGYEQYF.

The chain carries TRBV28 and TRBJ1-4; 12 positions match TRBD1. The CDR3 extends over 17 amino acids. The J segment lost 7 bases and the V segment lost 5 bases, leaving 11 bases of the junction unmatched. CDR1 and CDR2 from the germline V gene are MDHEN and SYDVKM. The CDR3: CASSGGQGALLGEKLFF. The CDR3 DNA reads TGTGCCAGCAGTGGGGGACAGGGGGCCCTGTTGGGTGAAAAACTGTTTTTT.

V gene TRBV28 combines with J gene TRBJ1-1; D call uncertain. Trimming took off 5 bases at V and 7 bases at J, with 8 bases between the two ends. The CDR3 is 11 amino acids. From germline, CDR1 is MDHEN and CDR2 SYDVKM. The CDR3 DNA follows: TGTGCCAGCAGTCCCATTGGTGAAGCTTTCTTT. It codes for CASSPIGEAFF.

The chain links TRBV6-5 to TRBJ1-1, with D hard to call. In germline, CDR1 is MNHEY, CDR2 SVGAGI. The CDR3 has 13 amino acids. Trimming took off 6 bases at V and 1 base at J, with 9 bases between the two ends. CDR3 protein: CASRPDGNTEAFF. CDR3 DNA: TGTGCCAGCAGACCGGACGGGAACACTGAAGCTTTCTTT.

CDR3 sequence reads: CASSRTPGIYEQYF. CDR3 in DNA: TGTGCCAGCAGCCGAACCCCCGGGATCTACGAGCAGTACTTC. This chain connects TRBV7-2 to TRBJ2-7; tentative D call: TRBD2 (5 bases). The V and J ends lost 5 bases and 3 bases respectively, with 14 bases between them. This CDR3 comprises 14 residues. Germline V CDR1 and CDR2: SGHTA, FQGNSA.

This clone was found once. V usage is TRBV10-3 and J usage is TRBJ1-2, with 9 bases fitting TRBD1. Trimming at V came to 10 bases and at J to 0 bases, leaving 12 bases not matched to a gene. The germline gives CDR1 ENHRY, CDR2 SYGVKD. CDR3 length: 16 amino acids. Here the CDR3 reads CATSKDRGNSNYGYTF. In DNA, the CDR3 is TGTGCCACAAGCAAAGACAGGGGGAATTCTAACTATGGCTACACCTTC.

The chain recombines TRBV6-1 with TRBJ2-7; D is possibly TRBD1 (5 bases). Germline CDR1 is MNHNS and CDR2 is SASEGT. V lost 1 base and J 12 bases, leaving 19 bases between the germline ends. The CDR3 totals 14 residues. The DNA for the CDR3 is TGTGCCAGCAGTGAAGGGGGCATTTCTGCCGTCGCGTACTTC. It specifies CASSEGGISAVAYF.

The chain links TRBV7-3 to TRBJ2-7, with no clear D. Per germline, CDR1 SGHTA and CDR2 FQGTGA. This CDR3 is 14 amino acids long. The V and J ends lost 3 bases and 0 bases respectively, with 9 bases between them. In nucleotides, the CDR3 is TGTGCCAGCAGCTTTGGGGTTAGCTCCTACGAGCAGTACGTC. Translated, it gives CASSFGVSSYEQYV.

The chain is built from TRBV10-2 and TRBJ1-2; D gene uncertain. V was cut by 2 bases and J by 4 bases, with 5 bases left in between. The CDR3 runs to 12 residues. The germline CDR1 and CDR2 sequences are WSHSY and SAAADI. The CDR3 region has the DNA TGCGCCAGCAGTGAGAGTCCCTATGGCTACACCTTC. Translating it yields CASSESPYGYTF.

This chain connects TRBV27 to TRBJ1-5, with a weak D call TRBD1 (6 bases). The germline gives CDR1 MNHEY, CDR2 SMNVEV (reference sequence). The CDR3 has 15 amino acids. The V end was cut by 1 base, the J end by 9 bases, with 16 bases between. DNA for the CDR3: TGTGCCAGCAGTTTATTTAGTACAGGGCGGACGCCCCAGCATTTT. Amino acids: CASSLFSTGRTPQHF.

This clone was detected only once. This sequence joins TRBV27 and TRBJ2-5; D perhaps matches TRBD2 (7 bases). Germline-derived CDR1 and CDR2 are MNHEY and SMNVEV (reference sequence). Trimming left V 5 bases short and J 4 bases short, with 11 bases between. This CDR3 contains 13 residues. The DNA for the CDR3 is TGTGCCAGCAGTCGGGCGGGGGCAGAGACCCAGTACTTC. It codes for CASSRAGAETQYF.